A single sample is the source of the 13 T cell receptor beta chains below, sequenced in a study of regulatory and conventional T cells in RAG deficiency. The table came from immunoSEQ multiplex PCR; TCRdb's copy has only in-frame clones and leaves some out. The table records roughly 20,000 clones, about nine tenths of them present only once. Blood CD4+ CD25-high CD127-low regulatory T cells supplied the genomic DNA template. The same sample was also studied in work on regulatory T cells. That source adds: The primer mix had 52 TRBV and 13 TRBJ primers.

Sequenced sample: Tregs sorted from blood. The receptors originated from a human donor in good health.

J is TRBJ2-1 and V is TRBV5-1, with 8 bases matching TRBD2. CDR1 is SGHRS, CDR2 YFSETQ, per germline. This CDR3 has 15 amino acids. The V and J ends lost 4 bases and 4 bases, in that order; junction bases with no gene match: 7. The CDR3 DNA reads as TGCGCCAGCAGCCCCCGGAGCGGGGGTTACAATGAGCAGTTCTTC. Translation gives CASSPRSGGYNEQFF.

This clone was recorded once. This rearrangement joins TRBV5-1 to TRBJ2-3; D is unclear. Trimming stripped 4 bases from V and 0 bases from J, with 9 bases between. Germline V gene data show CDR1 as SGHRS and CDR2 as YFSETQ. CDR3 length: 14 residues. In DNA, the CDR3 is TGCGCCAGCAGCGGTCAGGCTAGCACAGATACGCAGTATTTT. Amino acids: CASSGQASTDTQYF.

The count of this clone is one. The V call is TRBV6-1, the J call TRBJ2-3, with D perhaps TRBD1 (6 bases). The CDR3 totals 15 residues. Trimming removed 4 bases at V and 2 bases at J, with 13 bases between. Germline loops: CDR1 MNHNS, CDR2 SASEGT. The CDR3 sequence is CASSVWGRDTDTQYF. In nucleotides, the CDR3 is TGTGCCAGCAGTGTCTGGGGGCGAGACACAGATACGCAGTATTTT.

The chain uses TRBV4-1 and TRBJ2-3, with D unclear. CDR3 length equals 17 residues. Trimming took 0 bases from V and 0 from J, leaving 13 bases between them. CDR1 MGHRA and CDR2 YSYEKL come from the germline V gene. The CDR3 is CASSQEPTAFSTDTQYF. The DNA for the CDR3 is TGCGCCAGCAGCCAAGAACCTACCGCCTTTAGCACAGATACGCAGTATTTT.

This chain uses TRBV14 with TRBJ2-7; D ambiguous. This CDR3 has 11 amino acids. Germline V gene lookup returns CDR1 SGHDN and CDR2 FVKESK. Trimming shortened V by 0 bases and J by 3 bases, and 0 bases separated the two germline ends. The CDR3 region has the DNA TGTGCCAGCAGCCAAGACTACGAGCAGTACTTC. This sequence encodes CASSQDYEQYF.

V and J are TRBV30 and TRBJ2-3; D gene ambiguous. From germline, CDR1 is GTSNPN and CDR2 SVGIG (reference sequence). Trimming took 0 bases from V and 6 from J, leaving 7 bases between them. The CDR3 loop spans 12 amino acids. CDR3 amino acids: CAWSVRVDTQYF. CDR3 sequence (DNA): TGTGCCTGGAGTGTACGAGTTGATACGCAGTATTTT.

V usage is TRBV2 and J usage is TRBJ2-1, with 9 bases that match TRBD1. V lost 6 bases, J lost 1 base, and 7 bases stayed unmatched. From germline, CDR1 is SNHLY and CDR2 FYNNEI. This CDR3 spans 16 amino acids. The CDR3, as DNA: TGTGCCAGCAGCAAACAGGGGGCAGCGTCCTACAATGAGCAGTTCTTC. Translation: CASSKQGAASYNEQFF.

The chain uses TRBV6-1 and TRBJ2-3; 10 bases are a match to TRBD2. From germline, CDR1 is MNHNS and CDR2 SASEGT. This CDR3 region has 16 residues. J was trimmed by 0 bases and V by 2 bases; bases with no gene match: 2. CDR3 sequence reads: CASSELAGGSTDTQYF. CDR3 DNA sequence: TGTGCCAGCAGTGAATTAGCGGGGGGAAGCACAGATACGCAGTATTTT.

The CDR3 is CASSRRLAGQDNEQFF. The CDR3 coding sequence is TGTGCCAGCTCACGGAGACTAGCGGGACAAGACAATGAGCAGTTCTTC. The V and J genes are TRBV18 and TRBJ2-1; 11 nucleotides match TRBD2. CDR1 is KGHSH and CDR2 is LQKENI in the germline V gene. CDR3 size: 16 residues. V lost 4 bases and J lost 5; bases outside the gene matches: 7.

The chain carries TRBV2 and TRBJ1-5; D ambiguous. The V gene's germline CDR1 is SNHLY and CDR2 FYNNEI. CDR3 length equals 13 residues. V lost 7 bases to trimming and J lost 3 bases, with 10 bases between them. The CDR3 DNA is TGTGCCAGCACTTGGGTCTCCAATCAGCCCCAGCATTTT. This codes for CASTWVSNQPQHF.

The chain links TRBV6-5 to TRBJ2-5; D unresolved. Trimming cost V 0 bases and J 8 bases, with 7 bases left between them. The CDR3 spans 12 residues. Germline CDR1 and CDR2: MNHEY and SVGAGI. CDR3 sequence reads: CASSYSGQTQYF. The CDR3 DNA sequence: TGTGCCAGCAGTTACTCGGGTCAAACCCAGTACTTC.

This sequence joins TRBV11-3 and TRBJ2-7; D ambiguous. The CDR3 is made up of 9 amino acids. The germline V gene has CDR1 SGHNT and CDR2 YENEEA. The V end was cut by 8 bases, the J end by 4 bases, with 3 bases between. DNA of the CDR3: TGTGCCAGCGGGTACGAGCAGTACTTC. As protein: CASGYEQYF.

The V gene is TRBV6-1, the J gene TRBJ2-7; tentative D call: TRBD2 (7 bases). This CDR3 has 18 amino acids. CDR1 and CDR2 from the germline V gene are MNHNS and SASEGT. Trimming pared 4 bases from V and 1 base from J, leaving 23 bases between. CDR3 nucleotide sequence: TGTGCCAGCAGTGGCGGATTTGGTATCGGGGGGCGATCCTACGAGCAGTACTTC. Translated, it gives CASSGGFGIGGRSYEQYF.